These T cell receptor beta chains were read from a single sample in a study of CD8 T cells in ankylosing spondylitis. One entry per CDR3 protein, called by TCRdb with MiXCR from the 5' RACE reads. The repertoire consists of 250,000 to 350,000 distinct CDR3 sequences, with around 7.6% occurring once and the leading ten covering about 14%. The specimen was blood, either unsorted or a sorted T cell fraction (not recorded which). Source of these receptors: a male donor with ankylosing spondylitis. CDR3s include the opening cysteine and the closing phenylalanine or tryptophan. A D gene is named only where the DNA matches it firmly.

J gene: TRBJ2-7
D gene: .
V gene: TRBV13
CDR3 length: 11
CDR3 protein: CASSQGTKQYF

J gene: TRBJ1-2
D gene: .
V gene: TRBV5-6
CDR3 length: 11
CDR3 protein: CASSFGYGYTF

J gene: TRBJ2-7
D gene: TRBD1
V gene: TRBV5-1
CDR3 length: 15
CDR3 protein: CASSLTLGQGGEQYF

J gene: TRBJ1-1
D gene: .
V gene: TRBV27
CDR3 length: 15
CDR3 protein: CASGFNSGVSTEAFF

J gene: TRBJ2-7
D gene: .
V gene: TRBV13
CDR3 length: 14
CDR3 protein: CASSLGPAVYEQYF

J gene: TRBJ2-1
D gene: TRBD2
V gene: TRBV20-1
CDR3 length: 15
CDR3 protein: CSADPPAGASNEQFF

J gene: TRBJ2-3
D gene: TRBD1
V gene: TRBV5-6
CDR3 length: 14
CDR3 protein: CASSPGGQGDTQYF

J gene: TRBJ2-1
D gene: TRBD2
V gene: TRBV7-9
CDR3 length: 15
CDR3 protein: CASSLGTSGANEQFF

J gene: TRBJ1-5
D gene: TRBD1
V gene: TRBV29-1
CDR3 length: 14
CDR3 protein: CSAATGGGNQPQHF

J gene: TRBJ2-3
D gene: .
V gene: TRBV18
CDR3 length: 16
CDR3 protein: CASSPWETQSTDTQYF

J gene: TRBJ1-5
D gene: .
V gene: TRBV12-3/TRBV12-4
CDR3 length: 17
CDR3 protein: CASSPGGLMGFRQPQHF

J gene: TRBJ1-1
D gene: .
V gene: TRBV12-3/TRBV12-4
CDR3 length: 12
CDR3 protein: CASSFWAVEAFF

J gene: TRBJ2-7
D gene: .
V gene: TRBV5-1
CDR3 length: 14
CDR3 protein: CASSGRDRDGEQYF

J gene: TRBJ2-6
D gene: TRBD1
V gene: TRBV7-2
CDR3 length: 17
CDR3 protein: CASSPRAGGSGANVLTF

J gene: TRBJ2-4
D gene: .
V gene: TRBV5-6
CDR3 length: 16
CDR3 protein: CASSSGAGSAKNIQYF

J gene: TRBJ2-3
D gene: .
V gene: TRBV6-2/TRBV6-3
CDR3 length: 16
CDR3 protein: CASSYVRGSGTDTQYF

J gene: TRBJ2-5
D gene: TRBD2
V gene: TRBV10-2
CDR3 length: 17
CDR3 protein: CASSVIPRGGAQETQYF

J gene: TRBJ2-5
D gene: .
V gene: TRBV10-2
CDR3 length: 12
CDR3 protein: CASSERQETQYF

J gene: TRBJ2-7
D gene: .
V gene: TRBV7-2
CDR3 length: 14
CDR3 protein: CASSLLGQAYEQYF

J gene: TRBJ2-3
D gene: .
V gene: TRBV20-1
CDR3 length: 14
CDR3 protein: CSARGLVRTDTQYF

J gene: TRBJ2-3
D gene: .
V gene: TRBV18
CDR3 length: 15
CDR3 protein: CASFSWTDSTDTQYF

J gene: TRBJ1-4
D gene: .
V gene: TRBV28
CDR3 length: 14
CDR3 protein: CASSFGRVNEKLFF

J gene: TRBJ2-7
D gene: .
V gene: TRBV7-2
CDR3 length: 15
CDR3 protein: CASSPIPGSTYEQYF

J gene: TRBJ1-2
D gene: TRBD1
V gene: TRBV11-1
CDR3 length: 18
CDR3 protein: CASSLSGQGAALGYGYTF

J gene: TRBJ1-2
D gene: .
V gene: TRBV5-5
CDR3 length: 15
CDR3 protein: CASSLSPAPNYGYTF

J gene: TRBJ1-1
D gene: .
V gene: TRBV20-1
CDR3 length: 16
CDR3 protein: CSARDALTEVNTEAFF

J gene: TRBJ1-1
D gene: TRBD1
V gene: TRBV20-1
CDR3 length: 14
CDR3 protein: CSARGQGSNTEAFF

J gene: TRBJ2-7
D gene: TRBD1
V gene: TRBV15
CDR3 length: 15
CDR3 protein: CATSRAGQGAYEQYF

J gene: TRBJ2-2
D gene: TRBD1
V gene: TRBV11-2
CDR3 length: 14
CDR3 protein: CASSSQGITGELFF

J gene: TRBJ2-2
D gene: .
V gene: TRBV10-3
CDR3 length: 16
CDR3 protein: CAIKSGSGSEPGELFF

J gene: TRBJ2-1
D gene: .
V gene: TRBV7-2
CDR3 length: 14
CDR3 protein: CASSLPGPYNEQFF

J gene: TRBJ2-7
D gene: .
V gene: TRBV6-2/TRBV6-3
CDR3 length: 12
CDR3 protein: CASNDFDRPFSF

J gene: TRBJ1-1
D gene: .
V gene: TRBV15
CDR3 length: 15
CDR3 protein: CATSRRTRSNTEAFF

J gene: TRBJ2-7
D gene: .
V gene: TRBV6-1
CDR3 length: 16
CDR3 protein: CASSRRPRHLSYEQYF

J gene: TRBJ2-2
D gene: .
V gene: TRBV2
CDR3 length: 16
CDR3 protein: CASSEQGRTNTGELFF